This T cell receptor beta chain was sequenced for a study of blood T cell repertoires in COVID-19 (dated by TCRdb to 2019 to 2021). Concerning the study at large: Recovered participants in ImmuneRACE Cohort 3 were defined as having two consecutive negative NP/OP PCR tests, clearance from a healthcare professional, or resolution of symptoms. Sample metadata almost always included a de-identified subject ID, COVID-19 status, age in years and sex. The dataset comprised deeply sampled blood TCRbeta repertoires from subjects exposed to, actively infected with, or recovered from COVID-19. Where available, HLA class I and class II types were obtained from metadata supplied by the sample provider rather than from assay-based typing. A freely available public database, intended as a resource for researchers studying the immune response to SARS-CoV-2, is where the repertoires were released. The prospective study material was composed of cDNA or gDNA derived from T cells, B-cell-depleted T cells, or PBMCs. Samples covering the acute and convalescent phases of COVID-19 were provided by collaborators in the United States, Italy and Spain. The samples were drawn from the first 160 participants of the ongoing ImmuneRACE study and from some 1,300 subjects provided by 6 global collaborators. Results and caveats for the whole study, not just this receptor: How much clinical and demographic metadata was included differed by source and by participant, and the metadata was provided uncurated.

The immunoSEQ Assay, a bias-controlled multiplex PCR, was used to amplify TCRbeta CDR3 regions from genomic DNA. The published analysis was carried out like this. Within the assay, amplification of reference gene primers was used to estimate how many nucleated cells each sample contained. To quantify the absolute abundance of each unique TCRbeta CDR3 rearrangement, sequence reads were collapsed and filtered. For each sample, productive Simpson clonality was calculated as the square root of Simpson's diversity index over productive rearrangements. As stored in TCRdb, this immuneACCESS dataset retains in-frame rearrangements with V and J assigned. A fraction of the clones does not appear; measured against another copy, unresolved V genes explain less than half of the discrepancy, and the remainder lacks a known reason. That table furnishes V, J and clone size, whereas the DNA furnished D and trimming. The sample table lists roughly 160,000 clones, approximately 79% of them with a count of one. 15% to 20% of the sample comes from the top ten.

From the germline V gene, CDR1 is SGHVS and CDR2 is FQNEAQ. V loses 5 bases at its end and J loses 7 bases; junction bases beyond the gene matches: 21. From the cysteine up to the phenylalanine, the CDR3 has a length of 18 residues. Solely the CDR3 DNA is kept, with 54 bases framed from the first base. Participants in the prospective study were aged about 18 to 95 years, lived in 24 United States geographic areas, and enrolled through a virtual design. In the prospective study, cohorts were assigned on the basis of participant-reported clinical history obtained from a screening survey and a study questionnaire. In the prospective study, whole blood, serum and a nasopharyngeal or oropharyngeal swab were collected from each participant by mobile phlebotomists. Participants in the prospective study had the option to provide additional blood draws and questionnaires over a roughly 2-month period. Before DNA extraction, blood samples from the prospective study were shipped at room temperature or frozen.

Regarding this clone: The target of this receptor is not known. Base qualities are not provided; no much larger clone lies one nucleotide away.

The V gene is TRBV7-8 and the J gene is TRBJ2-3, with 7 junctional bases fitting TRBD1. The sequencing sample was made of PBMCs or T cells enriched from blood (not recorded which). The origin of this receptor is a woman aged 70-85 years in a cohort exposed to, infected with or recovered from COVID-19 (not recorded which). CDR3 reads: CASSLLRAGTASRNTQYF. The sequenced DNA: TGTGCCAGCAGCCTCCTCCGGGCCGGGACAGCTAGCAGGAATACGCAGTATTTT.